What follows are 19 T cell receptor beta chains derived from one specimen sequenced in a study of shared clonotypes between healthy human individuals. It was CD45RO-negative cells, positively selected for CCR7, that made up naive CD8 cells, with terminally differentiated effector memory CD45RA+ cells excluded. TCRdb keeps only in-frame clones here, not all; method: immunoSEQ multiplex PCR. The sample lists 2 million to 2.5 million clones, about 93% occurring once. Sequencing was done on a sample of naive CD8+ T cells from PBMCs. The source is a man aged 18 to 29 in good health. Some clones in this sample may be carry-over from other donors' samples.

This chain uses TRBV7-9 with TRBJ1-2; TRBD1 matches at 7 bases. In germline, CDR1 is SEHNR, CDR2 FQNEAQ (reference sequence). The CDR3 covers 15 residues. Trimming cost V 3 bases and J 3 bases; bases outside gene matches: 7. The CDR3 reads CASSFQGGAYYGYTF. The CDR3 nucleotides read TGTGCCAGCAGCTTCCAAGGGGGCGCGTACTATGGCTACACCTTC.

The chain joins TRBV9 to TRBJ2-3, with 11 bases identical to TRBD2. The CDR3 is made up of 17 amino acids. The germline gives CDR1 SGDLS, CDR2 YYNGEE. V lost 5 bases, J lost 3 bases, and 11 bases stayed unmatched. In DNA form, the CDR3 reads TGTGCCAGCAGTGTGGAGGCGACTAGCGGGGATACAGATACGCAGTATTTT. It encodes CASSVEATSGDTDTQYF.

The gene calls are TRBV9 and TRBJ2-2; 12 positions match TRBD2. The V and J ends lost 3 bases and 4 bases, in that order; junction bases with no gene match: 7. The germline V gene has CDR1 SGDLS and CDR2 YYNGEE. This CDR3 is built from 17 residues. As DNA, the CDR3 is TGTGCCAGCAGCGACGGACTAGCGGGAAGTCGCACCGGGGAGCTGTTTTTT. Its translation: CASSDGLAGSRTGELFF.

A remark on this clone: The same CDR3 also results from other DNA sequences found in this sample. This sequence joins TRBV27 and TRBJ2-7, with a weak D call TRBD2 (6 bases). Trimming left V 2 bases short and J 6 bases short, with 8 bases between. Germline CDR1 and CDR2: MNHEY and SMNVEV (reference sequence). This CDR3 has 12 amino acids. The CDR3 DNA is TGTGCCAGCAGTTTACTGGGGGGCGAGCAGTACTTC. It translates to CASSLLGGEQYF.

On this clone itself: This CDR3 is also generated by other DNA sequences in the sample. The gene calls are TRBV19 and TRBJ2-7; no firm D call. V was cut by 1 base and J by 5 bases, with 6 bases left in between. This CDR3 region has 12 residues. From germline, CDR1 is LNHDA and CDR2 SQIVND (reference sequence). The CDR3 sequence is CASSIGPDEQYF. CDR3 bases: TGTGCCAGTAGTATAGGTCCAGACGAGCAGTACTTC.

This clone has only one observation. This sequence may be a read error, since a much larger clone differs from it by one base. The chain uses TRBV5-6 and TRBJ1-4; 7 bases line up with TRBD1. This CDR3 region has 16 residues. The germline CDR1 and CDR2 sequences are SGHDT and YYEEEE. With 0 bases clipped from V and 5 bases from J, the junction kept 7 bases outside the gene matches. The CDR3 protein is CASSLGQGWGNEKLFF. The CDR3 DNA sequence: TGTGCCAGCAGCTTGGGACAGGGTTGGGGCAATGAAAAACTGTTTTTT.

V gene TRBV9 combines with J gene TRBJ2-7, with TRBD2 matching over 11 bases. After removal of 4 bases from V and 0 bases from J, the junction contained 12 bases not matched to a gene. The CDR3 extends over 18 amino acids. Per germline, CDR1 SGDLS and CDR2 YYNGEE. The CDR3 region is CASSPARLAGGSSYEQYF. Written as DNA, the CDR3 is TGTGCCAGCAGCCCAGCAAGGCTAGCGGGAGGCAGCTCCTACGAGCAGTACTTC.

The chain couples TRBV6-6 to TRBJ2-4, with TRBD2 as a possible D gene (5 bases). The germline V gene has CDR1 MNHNY and CDR2 SVGAGI (reference sequence). This CDR3 region has 16 residues. V dropped 5 bases and J dropped 1 base, with 15 bases sitting between them. This chain's CDR3 is CASSKIGNGAKNIQYF. CDR3 sequence (DNA): TGTGCCAGCAGTAAAATCGGGAATGGGGCCAAAAACATTCAGTACTTC.

This chain's CDR3 is CASRSMGGLQETQYF. DNA for the CDR3: TGTGCCAGCAGGTCCATGGGGGGGCTGCAAGAGACCCAGTACTTC. V gene TRBV2 combines with J gene TRBJ2-5; D might be TRBD2 (7 bases). Germline CDR1 SNHLY, CDR2 FYNNEI. This CDR3 is built from 15 residues. V was pared by 6 bases and J by 2 bases, with 16 bases between. Full variable domain (outside the CDR3, taken from reference TRBV2 and TRBJ2-5): EPEVTQTPSHQVTQMGQEVILRCVPISNHLYFYWYRQILGQKVEFLVSFYNNEISEKSEIFDDQFSVERPDGSNFTLKIRSTKLEDSAMYFCASRSMGGLQETQYFGPGTRLLVL.

The sample holds one count of this clone. The J gene is TRBJ2-7, the V gene TRBV2; 9 bases match TRBD2. The CDR3 is 15 residues long. V shed 6 bases, J shed 2 bases, and the junction held 8 bases outside the gene matches. Per the germline V gene, CDR1 is SNHLY and CDR2 is FYNNEI. CDR3 residues: CASSATSGWTYEQYF. The CDR3 DNA reads as TGTGCCAGCAGCGCTACTAGCGGGTGGACCTACGAGCAGTACTTC.

The J gene is TRBJ1-5, the V gene TRBV28; a weak D match, TRBD1 (6 bases). Trimming removed 6 bases from V and 7 bases from J, with 13 bases in between. This CDR3 contains 13 residues. Per germline, CDR1 MDHEN and CDR2 SYDVKM. The CDR3 DNA sequence: TGTGCCAGCAGATTCAGGGGTGGCCAGCCCCAGCATTTT. Its protein is CASRFRGGQPQHF.

This rearrangement joins TRBV11-2 to TRBJ2-5, with D perhaps matching TRBD1 (6 bases). Trimming shortened V by 3 bases and J by 1 base, and 15 bases separated the two germline ends. CDR1 and CDR2 from the germline V gene are SGHAT and FQNNGV. The CDR3 sequence is 16 residues long. The CDR3 protein is CASSLGYPGVQETQYF. CDR3 DNA: TGTGCCAGCAGCTTGGGGTATCCAGGGGTCCAAGAGACCCAGTACTTC.

This chain links TRBV4-3 with TRBJ2-7; D might be TRBD1 (6 bases). Germline V gene data show CDR1 as LGHNA and CDR2 as YSLEER. This CDR3 spans 20 amino acids. The V end lost 0 bases, the J end lost 4 bases, and 28 bases lay between the germline ends. The DNA of the CDR3 is TGCGCCAGCAGCCAAGATCACCAATATCCGGACACCAGGGGTCTTTACGAGCAGTACTTC. It codes for CASSQDHQYPDTRGLYEQYF.

The rearrangement uses TRBV7-9 and TRBJ2-1; TRBD2 agrees at 15 bases. CDR1 and CDR2 (germline): SEHNR, FQNEAQ (reference sequence). CDR3 length: 18 amino acids. V was pared by 5 bases and J by 0 bases, with 5 bases of the junction left unmatched. The CDR3 is CASSPGLAGGGSYNEQFF. The CDR3 DNA is TGTGCCAGCAGCCCGGGACTAGCGGGGGGAGGCTCCTACAATGAGCAGTTCTTC.

The chain carries TRBV7-9 and TRBJ2-7, with TRBD2 matching 7 bases. CDR1 is SEHNR and CDR2 is FQNEAQ in the germline V gene (reference sequence). The CDR3 has 13 amino acids. The J segment lost 5 bases and the V segment lost 9 bases, leaving 10 bases of the junction unmatched. The CDR3 sequence: CASERGVANEQYF. CDR3 coding DNA: TGTGCCAGTGAGCGGGGAGTGGCCAACGAGCAGTACTTC.

The V call is TRBV28, the J call TRBJ2-2; TRBD1 might be the D (6 bases). The CDR3 contains 17 residues. The V and J ends lost 0 bases and 3 bases respectively, with 14 bases between them. Germline-derived CDR1 and CDR2 are MDHEN and SYDVKM. CDR3 residues: CASSLWTTGIDTGELFF. The CDR3 region has the DNA TGTGCCAGCAGTTTATGGACTACAGGGATAGACACCGGGGAGCTGTTTTTT.

The genes are TRBV5-4 and TRBJ2-6; no clear D gene. There are 16 residues in the CDR3. V shed 4 bases and J shed 2 bases, with 13 bases lying between them. Germline lookup yields CDR1 SGHNT and CDR2 YYREEE (reference sequence). The CDR3, as DNA: TGTGCCAGCAGCATCCGTTTGGCCGCTGGGGCCAACGTCCTGACTTTC. This sequence encodes CASSIRLAAGANVLTF.

This clone was counted once. The chain joins TRBV9 to TRBJ2-7; TRBD2 matches at 9 bases. J gave up 2 bases and V 4 bases, and 10 bases lay outside the gene matches. The CDR3 is 16 residues long. CDR1 is SGDLS and CDR2 is YYNGEE in the germline V gene. The CDR3 loop reads CASSTSRSSGTYEQYF. The CDR3 region has the DNA TGTGCCAGCAGCACCAGCCGTTCTAGCGGGACCTACGAGCAGTACTTC.

This rearrangement joins TRBV5-6 to TRBJ2-3; maybe TRBD2 (5 bases). Between the trimmed V and J ends, which lost 3 bases and 8 bases, there was a span of 16 bases. The CDR3 covers 14 residues. The germline gives CDR1 SGHDT, CDR2 YYEEEE. This CDR3 is CASSSGFPRGTQYF. Here the CDR3 DNA reads TGTGCCAGCAGCTCGGGATTTCCCCGGGGTACGCAGTATTTT.